One and the same sample provided the 23 T cell receptor beta chains below, sequenced in a study of blood T cell repertoires in COVID-19. Sequenced by immunoSEQ multiplex PCR; TCRdb stores in-frame clones only, minus some. The sample lists roughly 130,000 clones; about 80% were seen once. Source material: peripheral blood. Source of these receptors: a woman in her forties or fifties with acute or convalescent COVID-19.

V is TRBV10-3 and J is TRBJ1-5, with 8 bases identical to TRBD1. Unmatched junction bases numbered 6, after V lost 2 bases and J lost 6 bases. The CDR3 length is 15 residues. In germline, CDR1 is ENHRY, CDR2 SYGVKD. The CDR3 loop reads CAISEGQGGSQPQHF. CDR3 DNA sequence: TGTGCCATCAGTGAGGGACAGGGAGGGAGTCAGCCCCAGCATTTT.

This clone was observed a single time. The chain links TRBV12-3 or TRBV12-4 to TRBJ1-2; TRBD1 matches at 7 bases. The CDR3 has 13 amino acids. V shed 3 bases and J 5 bases; nucleotides not matched to a gene: 3. CDR3 in amino acids: CASSFDREYGYTF. In DNA form, the CDR3 reads TGTGCCAGCAGTTTCGACAGGGAGTATGGCTACACCTTC.

The rearrangement links TRBV6-5 to TRBJ2-7, with TRBD1 identical over 8 bases. Germline trimming cut 5 bases from V and 3 bases from J; bases unmatched to any gene: 9. In germline, CDR1 is MNHEY, CDR2 SVGAGI. The CDR3 consists of 15 residues. CDR3: CASSIPGQAYYEQYF. For the CDR3, the DNA is TGTGCCAGCAGTATTCCGGGACAGGCTTACTACGAGCAGTACTTC.

The gene calls are TRBV4-2 and TRBJ1-1; TRBD1 agrees at 7 bases. Per the germline V gene, CDR1 is LGHNA and CDR2 is YNFKEQ. J gave up 0 bases and V 6 bases, and 7 bases lay outside the gene matches. The CDR3 runs to 15 residues. The CDR3 nucleotides read TGTGCCAGCAGAAGCAGGGACAGTGTGAACACTGAAGCTTTCTTT. Translated, it gives CASRSRDSVNTEAFF.

The chain combines TRBV7-9 with TRBJ1-2, with 8 bases aligning to TRBD1. Trimming at V came to 5 bases and at J to 3 bases, leaving 11 bases not matched to a gene. This CDR3 is 16 amino acids long. Germline CDR1 SEHNR, CDR2 FQNEAQ (reference sequence). The CDR3 sequence: CASSRRTGTGDYGYTF. CDR3 sequence (DNA): TGTGCCAGCAGCCGCCGGACAGGGACTGGAGACTATGGCTACACCTTC.

V usage is TRBV10-3 and J usage is TRBJ2-3; 10 bases fit TRBD2. In germline, CDR1 is ENHRY, CDR2 SYGVKD. V gave up 2 bases and J gave up 7 bases; unmatched junction bases: 6. The CDR3 length is 15 residues. CDR3 coding DNA: TGTGCCATCAGTGAGGAGCGGGGGGGACGGAATACGCAGTATTTT. It codes for CAISEERGGRNTQYF.

J is TRBJ2-3 and V is TRBV6-2 or TRBV6-3, with TRBD2 identical over 10 bases. Germline V gives CDR1 MNHEY, CDR2 SVGEGT. V was pared by 6 bases and J by 1 base, with 7 bases of the junction left unmatched. CDR3 size: 16 residues. As DNA, the CDR3 is TGTGCCAGCAGCCGACGTGGACTAGCGGGCACAGATACGCAGTATTTT. This gives the protein CASSRRGLAGTDTQYF.

This clone was seen a single time. The CDR3 DNA reads TGTGCCTCAAAAAAAAGCGGAAACACTGAAGCTTTCTTT. This gives the protein CASKKSGNTEAFF. V usage is TRBV6-5 and J usage is TRBJ1-1, with D unclear. The germline gives CDR1 MNHEY, CDR2 SVGAGI. V was shortened by 11 bases and J by 2 bases, with 15 bases between the two germline ends. This CDR3 region has 13 residues.

This clone was found once. For the CDR3, the DNA is TGTGCCACCAGATGGGGGGAGAACACCGGGGAGCTGTTTTTT. Protein sequence: CATRWGENTGELFF. The rearrangement uses TRBV24-1 and TRBJ2-2; a possible D gene is TRBD2 (6 bases). Deletions cut 7 bases from V and 1 base from J, with 9 bases between. Germline loops: CDR1 KGHDR, CDR2 SFDVKD. The CDR3 consists of 14 residues.

In this sample, this clone turned up a few times. The CDR3: CASSLGGSDYGYTF. Written as DNA, the CDR3 is TGTGCCAGCAGCTTGGGGGGCTCCGACTATGGCTACACCTTC. The gene calls are TRBV5-4 and TRBJ1-2; D possibly corresponds to TRBD1 (5 bases). Trimming removed 0 bases from V and 3 bases from J, with 9 bases in between. This CDR3 has 14 residues. CDR1 SGHNT and CDR2 YYREEE come from the germline V gene (reference sequence).

V is TRBV6-5 and J is TRBJ1-5; 8 nucleotides align to TRBD1. This CDR3 is 15 amino acids long. Germline V lookup: CDR1 MNHEY, CDR2 SVGAGI. V was pared by 8 bases and J by 6 bases, with 12 bases of the junction left unmatched. The CDR3 DNA is TGTGCCAGCTCCCATCAGGACAGGGCGGTTCAGCCCCAGCATTTT. Translated: CASSHQDRAVQPQHF.

This chain uses TRBV27 with TRBJ1-5; the D is unclear. The CDR3 covers 14 residues. CDR1 is MNHEY and CDR2 is SMNVEV in the germline V gene (reference sequence). Trimming took 5 bases from V and 4 from J, leaving 12 bases between them. The CDR3 spells CASSMRVGNQPQHF. The CDR3 DNA reads TGTGCCAGCAGTATGCGGGTTGGAAATCAGCCCCAGCATTTT.

The sample holds one count of this clone. The gene calls are TRBV4-2 and TRBJ1-2; TRBD1 might be the D (5 bases). Between the trimmed V and J ends, which lost 0 bases and 4 bases, there was a span of 12 bases. The CDR3 spans 15 residues. CDR1 and CDR2 (germline): LGHNA, YNFKEQ. The CDR3 here is CASSQDTQGSYGYTF. The CDR3 DNA reads as TGTGCCAGCAGCCAAGACACCCAGGGTAGCTATGGCTACACCTTC.

This sequence joins TRBV6-4 and TRBJ2-3, with 9 bases that match TRBD1. V was pared by 5 bases and J by 3 bases, with 3 bases of the junction left unmatched. The germline V gene encodes CDR1 MRHNA and CDR2 SNTAGT. This CDR3 is 14 amino acids long. Here the CDR3 reads CASSTQGATDTQYF. The CDR3 coding sequence is TGTGCCAGCAGTACACAGGGGGCGACAGATACGCAGTATTTT.

The V gene is TRBV4-2, the J gene TRBJ2-2; 7 bases are a match to TRBD1. This CDR3 region has 18 residues. V gave up 0 bases and J gave up 3 bases; unmatched junction bases: 10. In germline, CDR1 is LGHNA, CDR2 YNFKEQ. Here the CDR3 reads CASSQEWAQGFDTGELFF. DNA for the CDR3: TGTGCCAGCAGCCAAGAATGGGCACAGGGGTTTGACACCGGGGAGCTGTTTTTT.

Concerning this clone: Other DNA sequences in the same sample also yield this CDR3. This rearrangement joins TRBV9 to TRBJ2-3, with 8 bases aligning to TRBD1. Germline lookup yields CDR1 SGDLS and CDR2 YYNGEE. The CDR3 consists of 15 residues. J gave up 3 bases and V 0 bases, and 3 bases lay outside the gene matches. The CDR3 coding sequence is TGTGCCAGCAGCGTAGTAGGACAGGGTACAGATACGCAGTATTTT. Amino acid sequence: CASSVVGQGTDTQYF.

In this sample, this clone turned up a few times. The chain employs TRBV19 and TRBJ2-2; TRBD1 is a possible D gene (6 bases). V lost 3 bases and J lost 5, with 13 bases in between. The CDR3 is made up of 15 amino acids. Germline assignment: CDR1 LNHDA and CDR2 SQIVND (reference sequence). The CDR3 nucleotides read TGTGCCAGTAGTATTGGGGGCTCCTCAACCGGGGAGCTGTTTTTT. Protein product: CASSIGGSSTGELFF. Full variable domain (remainder filled in from reference TRBV19 and TRBJ2-2): DGGITQSPKYLFRKEGQNVTLSCEQNLNHDAMYWYRQDPGQGLRLIYYSQIVNDFQKGDIAEGYSVSREKKESFPLTVTSAQKNPTAFYLCASSIGGSSTGELFFGEGSRLTVL.

The rearrangement links TRBV7-7 to TRBJ2-5, with 8 bases matching TRBD1. V shed 3 bases and J 5 bases; nucleotides not matched to a gene: 8. CDR3 size: 15 residues. The V gene's germline CDR1 is SSHAT and CDR2 FNYEAQ (reference sequence). The CDR3 spells CASSLRTGLGETQYF. The CDR3 region has the DNA TGTGCCAGCAGCTTGAGGACAGGGCTTGGGGAGACCCAGTACTTC.

The chain uses TRBV2 and TRBJ1-4, with 9 bases matching TRBD1. V was pared by 5 bases and J by 8 bases, with 6 bases of the junction left unmatched. The germline gives CDR1 SNHLY, CDR2 FYNNEI. The CDR3 has 14 residues. This CDR3 is CASSSGTGWEKLFF. The CDR3 DNA follows: TGTGCCAGCAGTTCCGGGACAGGGTGGGAAAAACTGTTTTTT.

The chain is built from TRBV27 and TRBJ1-4, with 11 bases matching TRBD1. After removal of 5 bases from V and 7 bases from J, the junction contained 9 bases not matched to a gene. CDR3 length: 16 residues. The V gene's germline CDR1 is MNHEY and CDR2 SMNVEV (reference sequence). For the CDR3, the DNA is TGTGCCAGCAGTCGAGGAACCGGGACAGGGGGTGAAAAACTGTTTTTT. Translated: CASSRGTGTGGEKLFF.

V and J are TRBV6-6 and TRBJ1-1; TRBD1 matches at 9 bases. Germline loops: CDR1 MNHNY, CDR2 SVGAGI (reference sequence). The CDR3 has 16 residues. With V trimmed by 4 bases and J by 1 base, 7 bases remained unmatched. The DNA for the CDR3 is TGTGCCAGCAGTTCGGTTGGGACAGGGCCGAACACTGAAGCTTTCTTT. It specifies CASSSVGTGPNTEAFF.

The V and J genes are TRBV3-1 (or the pseudogene TRBV3-2) and TRBJ2-7, with 12 bases identical to TRBD2. The CDR3 runs to 15 residues. Germline lookup yields CDR1 LGHDT and CDR2 YNNKEL (reference sequence). Losses at the gene ends were 1 base for V and 4 bases for J; bases not matched to a gene: 2. In DNA form, the CDR3 reads TGTGCCAGCAGCCAAGGGACTAGCGGGGTATACGAGCAGTACTTC. This translates into CASSQGTSGVYEQYF.

The rearrangement links TRBV10-3 to TRBJ2-7, with 10 bases that match TRBD1. Germline V gene sequence: CDR1 ENHRY, CDR2 SYGVKD. Trimming took 0 bases from V and 3 from J; bases not matched to a gene: 5. This CDR3 region has 16 residues. CDR3 amino acids: CAISESGDRGLYEQYF. DNA for the CDR3: TGTGCCATCAGTGAGTCGGGAGACAGGGGGCTCTACGAGCAGTACTTC.